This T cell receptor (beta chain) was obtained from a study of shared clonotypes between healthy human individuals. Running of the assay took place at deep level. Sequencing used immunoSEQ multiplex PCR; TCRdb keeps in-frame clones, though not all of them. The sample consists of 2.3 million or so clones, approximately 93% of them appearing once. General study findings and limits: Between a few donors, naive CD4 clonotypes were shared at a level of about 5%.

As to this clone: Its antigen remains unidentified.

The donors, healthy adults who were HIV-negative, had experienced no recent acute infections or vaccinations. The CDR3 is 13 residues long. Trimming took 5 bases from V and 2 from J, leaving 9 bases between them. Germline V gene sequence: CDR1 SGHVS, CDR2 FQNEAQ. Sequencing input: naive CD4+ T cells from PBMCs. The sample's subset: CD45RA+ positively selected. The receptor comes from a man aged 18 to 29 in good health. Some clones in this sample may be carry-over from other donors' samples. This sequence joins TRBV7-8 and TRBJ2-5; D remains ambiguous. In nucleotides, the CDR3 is TGTGCCAGCAGCCGTACACATCAAGAGACCCAGTACTTC. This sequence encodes CASSRTHQETQYF.